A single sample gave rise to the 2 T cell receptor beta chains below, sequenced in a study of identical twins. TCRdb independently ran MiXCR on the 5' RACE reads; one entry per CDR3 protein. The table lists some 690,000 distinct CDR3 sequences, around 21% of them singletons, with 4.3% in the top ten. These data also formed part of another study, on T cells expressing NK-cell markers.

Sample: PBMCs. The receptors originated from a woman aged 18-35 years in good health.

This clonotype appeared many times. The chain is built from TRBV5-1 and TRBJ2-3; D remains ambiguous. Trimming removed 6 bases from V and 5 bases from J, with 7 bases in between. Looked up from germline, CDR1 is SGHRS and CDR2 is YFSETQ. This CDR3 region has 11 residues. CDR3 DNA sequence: TGCGCCAGCACCTCGGGAGATACGCAGTATTTT. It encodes CASTSGDTQYF.

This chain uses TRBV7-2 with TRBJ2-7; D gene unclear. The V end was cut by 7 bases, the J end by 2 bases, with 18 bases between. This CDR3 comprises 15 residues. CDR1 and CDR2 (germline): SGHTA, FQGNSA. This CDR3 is CASTPTASGAYEQYF. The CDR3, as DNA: TGTGCCAGCACCCCCACCGCCTCGGGTGCCTACGAGCAGTACTTC.